This is a list of T cell receptor beta chains from one sample in a study of cytomegalovirus exposure and HLA in healthy donors. Some clones are missing from TCRdb's copy, which holds only in-frame ones; the method was immunoSEQ multiplex PCR. The sample includes approximately 75,000 clones, 60% to 85% of them seen just once. Sequenced material: PBMCs. Source of these receptors: a male donor in good health and CMV-seronegative. CDR3s include the opening cysteine and the closing phenylalanine or tryptophan. A D gene is named only where the DNA matches it firmly. The size entry is marked missing in some rows and otherwise reads once, few, many or a size class.

>TRBJ1-2|-|-|TRBV5-6|15
TGTGCCAGCAGCTTGGTGGCGGGGACTAACTATGGCTACACCTTC
CASSLVAGTNYGYTF
>TRBJ2-5|-|-|TRBV6-6|13
TGTGCCAGCAGCGTGGGCCGAGAAGAGACCCAGTACTTC
CASSVGREETQYF
>TRBJ2-7|-|-|TRBV10-3|14
TGTGCCATCAGTCCGGGACACCTTGGGTACGAGCAGTACTTC
CAISPGHLGYEQYF
>TRBJ2-7|-|-|TRBV9|15
TGTGCCAGCAGCGTAGCTTCGGCAGGCCCCTACGAGCAGTACTTC
CASSVASAGPYEQYF
>TRBJ2-5|-|-|TRBV6-6|16
TGTGCCAGCAGTTCCCCCTCGTCGCGGGGTGATGAGACCCAGTACTTC
CASSSPSSRGDETQYF
>TRBJ1-2|TRBD1|-|TRBV25-1|15
TGTGCCAGCAGTGAGAGACAGGGATTGGACTATGGCTACACCTTC
CASSERQGLDYGYTF
>TRBJ2-5|-|-|TRBV27|14
TGTGCCAGCAGTATGATGACTAGTGCGGGGACCCAGTACTTC
CASSMMTSAGTQYF
>TRBJ1-4|TRBD1|-|TRBV6-1|14
TGTGCCAGCAGGTTCGCCGGGACAGGTGAAAAACTGTTTTTT
CASRFAGTGEKLFF
>TRBJ2-7|-|-|TRBV9|16
TGTGCCAGCAGCGTAGGATCACGAACCAGCTCCTACGAGCAGTACTTC
CASSVGSRTSSYEQYF
>TRBJ1-5|-|once|TRBV28|14
TGTGCCAGCAGTTTTAATGTCGGACAGCCCGGTGGGCATTTT
CASSFNVGQPGGHF
>TRBJ2-7|-|-|TRBV29-1|12
TGCAGCGTTGCCAGCGGGCCGGACGAGCAGTACTTC
CSVASGPDEQYF
>TRBJ2-3|-|-|TRBV4-1|18
TGCGCCAGCAGCCAAGGCCTTCGTGGCCGGACTAGCACAGATACGCAGTATTTT
CASSQGLRGRTSTDTQYF
>TRBJ2-7|-|-|TRBV25-1|15
TGTGCCAGCAGTGATCGGGGTCCCGACACTTACGAGCAGTACTTC
CASSDRGPDTYEQYF
>TRBJ2-7|TRBD1|-|TRBV29-1|14
TGCAGCGCCGGACAGGGGGTTAGCTCCTACGAGCAGTACTTC
CSAGQGVSSYEQYF
>TRBJ2-2|-|-|TRBV19|13
TGTGCCAGTAGTTATGGCTCTCGAGGGGAGCTGTTTTTT
CASSYGSRGELFF
>TRBJ1-2|-|-|TRBV7-9|15
TGTGCCAGCAGCTTAGGTCGGGGGGCCCGCTATGGCTACACCTTC
CASSLGRGARYGYTF
>TRBJ2-1|-|-|TRBV7-8|14
TGTGCCAGCAGCTTCCGGCTAGCACTCAATGAGCAGTTCTTC
CASSFRLALNEQFF
>TRBJ1-6|-|-|TRBV30|14
TGTGCCTGGAGTGCGCGTCTTCCGAATTCACCCCTCCACTTT
CAWSARLPNSPLHF
>TRBJ2-2|-|-|TRBV5-6|15
TGTGCCAGCAGCTTCCGACAAGCGAACACCGGGGAGCTGTTTTTT
CASSFRQANTGELFF
>TRBJ2-7|TRBD1|-|TRBV7-9|14
TGTGCCAGCAGCTACGACAGGGGGACGTACGAGCAGTACTTC
CASSYDRGTYEQYF
>TRBJ1-1|-|-|TRBV5-1|14
TGCGCCAGCAGCCTTCGACAGTTGAACACTGAAGCTTTCTTT
CASSLRQLNTEAFF
>TRBJ2-1|TRBD1|-|TRBV6-6|15
TGTGCCAGCAGGCTCGGACAGGGGGCGTATAATGAGCAGTTCTTC
CASRLGQGAYNEQFF
>TRBJ2-1|-|-|TRBV7-9|16
TGTGCCAGCAGCCGACTCGCGGCGAACCCCTACAATGAGCAGTTCTTC
CASSRLAANPYNEQFF
>TRBJ2-2|TRBD2|-|TRBV19|15
TGTGCCAGTAGTACTAGCGGGGCGAACACCGGGGAGCTGTTTTTT
CASSTSGANTGELFF
>TRBJ2-7|TRBD2|-|TRBV19|16
TGTGCCAGTAGTGTAGGACACGGGGGGAGTACCTACGAGCAGTACTTC
CASSVGHGGSTYEQYF
>TRBJ2-3|-|few|TRBV19|15
TGTGCCAGTAGTATAGGGGCCAGAACCACAGATACGCAGTATTTT
CASSIGARTTDTQYF
>TRBJ1-4|-|once|TRBV28|13
TGTGCCAGCAGTTTGGAGGCTAATGAAAAACTGTTTTTT
CASSLEANEKLFF
>TRBJ2-1|TRBD1|-|TRBV10-3|16
TGTGCCATCAGTGAGTCTGCAGGACAGGGTGCTAATGAGCAGTTCTTC
CAISESAGQGANEQFF
>TRBJ1-1|-|-|TRBV7-2|15
TGTGCCAGCAGCCCTACAGCAGCTTATCTTAGGCCGGCTTTCTTT
CASSPTAAYLRPAFF
>TRBJ2-1|TRBD1|-|TRBV29-1|14
TGCAGCGTTGACGAGACAGGGTGGAACAATGAGCAGTTCTTC
CSVDETGWNNEQFF
>TRBJ2-1|-|-|TRBV9|15
TGTGCCAGCAGCGTAGGTGGCGGGATAGGCAATGAGCAGTTCTTC
CASSVGGGIGNEQFF
>TRBJ1-2|TRBD1|-|TRBV19|17
TGTGCCAGTAGTATATGGTCTGGAGACAGGGGGGTCTATGGCTACACCTTC
CASSIWSGDRGVYGYTF
>TRBJ2-1|-|-|TRBV20-1|11
TGCAGTGCTAGAACACCCCCTGAGCAGTTCTTC
CSARTPPEQFF
>TRBJ1-2|-|-|TRBV2|11
TGTGCCAGCAGTGTCGGGTATGGCTACACCTTC
CASSVGYGYTF
>TRBJ1-5|-|once|TRBV7-8|15
TGTGCCAGCAGCTTAGCTGGTGCCCTAAATCAGCCCCAGCATTTT
CASSLAGALNQPQHF
>TRBJ1-1|-|-|TRBV7-2|13
TGTGCCAGCAGCCCGCTAGGGACATTGGAAGCTTTCTTT
CASSPLGTLEAFF
>TRBJ1-1|-|-|TRBV7-2|14
TGTGCCAGCAGCTTAGAGAGGGGGGGCACTGAAGCTTTCTTT
CASSLERGGTEAFF
>TRBJ1-2|TRBD1|few|TRBV30|14
TGTGCCTGGAAGTATACAGGGGGCGCCTATGGCTACACCTTC
CAWKYTGGAYGYTF
>TRBJ2-3|-|-|TRBV7-5|18
TGTGCCAGAAGTTTGCCCCCGGGACAGGTGACGCGCACAGATACGCAGTATTTT
CARSLPPGQVTRTDTQYF
>TRBJ1-4|TRBD1|-|TRBV7-6|17
TGTGCCAGCAGCTTAGGGACTACAGGGGGCACTAATGAAAAACTGTTTTTT
CASSLGTTGGTNEKLFF
>TRBJ2-5|-|few|TRBV5-1|14
TGCGCCAGCACCCGAGGAGAAAGCCAAGAGACCCAGTACTTC
CASTRGESQETQYF
>TRBJ2-1|TRBD2|-|TRBV5-4|17
TGTGCCAGCAGCCTGGGGGGGGTAGGGGTTCGAGGGGATGAGCAGTTCTTC
CASSLGGVGVRGDEQFF
>TRBJ1-2|TRBD1|-|TRBV7-2|15
TGTGCCAGCAGTTTTGACAGGGCTCTGTACTATGGCTACACCTTC
CASSFDRALYYGYTF
>TRBJ2-5|TRBD2|-|TRBV12-5|16
TGTGCTAGTGGTTGGGGTAGCGGGGGGGCCGGAGAGACCCAGTACTTC
CASGWGSGGAGETQYF
>TRBJ2-3|TRBD1|-|TRBV19|14
TGTGCCAGTAGTTGGACAGGGGGCCCAGATACGCAGTATTTT
CASSWTGGPDTQYF
>TRBJ2-7|-|-|TRBV5-6|13
TGTGCCAGCAGCCCCCCCCAGGCCTACGAGCAGTACTTC
CASSPPQAYEQYF
>TRBJ1-2|-|-|TRBV2|14
TGTGCCAGCAGTGAGGCAGGGCAGGGCTATGGCTACACCTTC
CASSEAGQGYGYTF
>TRBJ1-2|TRBD1|-|TRBV4-3|18
TGCGCCAGCAGCCAAGAGCCTCAGTGGCACAGGGGACATTATGGCTACCCCTTC
CASSQEPQWHRGHYGYPF